This T cell receptor beta chain was sequenced in a study of spatial heterogeneity in lung cancer. Turning to the study itself: In raw reads, more than 9.5 appearances on average were recorded for each unique TCR and UMI combination.

The CDR3 consists of 15 residues. Unmatched junction bases numbered 3, after V lost 0 bases and J lost 4 bases. From germline, CDR1 is DFQATT and CDR2 SNEGSKA (reference sequence). TCRdb processed the 5' RACE reads anew with MiXCR; each CDR3 protein has one entry. Here the sample spans over 1,500 distinct CDR3 sequences, roughly 8.9% being singletons. Findings of the study overall: Counts of expanded intratumoral alpha and beta TCRs tracked tumor mutation counts.

Judged by abundance, this clonotype is medium-sized (0.01 to 0.1%). Antigen unknown. Time point: sample taken at primary tumor resection. The material was lung tumor tissue, obtained at surgery. The chain is built from TRBV20-1 and TRBJ2-1, with TRBD1 matching 10 bases. This sequence originates from a female donor with early-stage non-small cell lung cancer. The CDR3 spells CSARDGGQGYNEQFF. For the CDR3, the DNA is TGCAGTGCTAGAGATGGGGGACAGGGGTACAATGAGCAGTTCTTC.